A single sample gave rise to the 25 T cell receptor beta chains below, sequenced in a study of blood T cell repertoires in COVID-19. Sequencing used immunoSEQ multiplex PCR; TCRdb keeps in-frame clones, though not all of them. Of under 350,000 clones listed, roughly 91% are singletons. Specimen: peripheral blood. The receptors stem from a woman in her twenties or thirties with COVID-19, enrolled during active disease.

The chain recombines TRBV5-4 with TRBJ1-6, with 11 positions matching TRBD1. In germline, CDR1 is SGHNT, CDR2 YYREEE (reference sequence). This CDR3 spans 15 amino acids. The ends lost 4 bases at V and 10 bases at J; junction bases unmatched: 7. In DNA, the CDR3 is TGTGCCAGCAGCCCCGGAGGGACAGGGGGGTCACCCCTCCACTTT. This sequence encodes CASSPGGTGGSPLHF. Full variable domain (missing parts from reference TRBV5-4 and TRBJ1-6): ETGVTQSPTHLIKTRGQQVTLRCSSQSGHNTVSWYQQALGQGPQFIFQYYREEENGRGNFPPRFSGLQFPNYSSELNVNALELDDSALYLCASSPGGTGGSPLHFGNGTRLTVT.

The V and J genes are TRBV4-1 and TRBJ1-4; D remains ambiguous. The germline gives CDR1 MGHRA, CDR2 YSYEKL. Trimming took 5 bases from V and 2 from J, leaving 9 bases between them. This CDR3 contains 14 residues. CDR3 bases: TGCGCCAGCAGCTACGGGGTGACTAATGAAAAACTGTTTTTT. Protein: CASSYGVTNEKLFF.

The sample holds one count of this clone. V gene TRBV5-1 combines with J gene TRBJ2-3; possibly TRBD1 for D (6 bases). There are 15 residues in the CDR3. Germline lookup yields CDR1 SGHRS and CDR2 YFSETQ. The V and J ends lost 1 base and 5 bases respectively, with 14 bases between them. In DNA form, the CDR3 reads TGCGCCAGCAGCTTGACAGGGAGTGTGGAAGATACGCAGTATTTT. Translating gives CASSLTGSVEDTQYF.

The J gene is TRBJ2-5, the V gene TRBV6-1; TRBD2 agrees at 7 bases. Losses at the gene ends were 1 base for V and 5 bases for J; bases not matched to a gene: 4. This CDR3 contains 14 residues. The germline CDR1 and CDR2 sequences are MNHNS and SASEGT. DNA for the CDR3: TGTGCCAGCAGTGAAGACCCCGGGGGGGAGACCCAGTACTTC. This encodes CASSEDPGGETQYF.

This clone was detected once. The chain couples TRBV2 to TRBJ1-6; 10 bases line up with TRBD1. Germline V gene lookup returns CDR1 SNHLY and CDR2 FYNNEI. V lost 6 bases, J lost 10 bases, and 9 bases stayed unmatched. The CDR3 extends over 15 amino acids. CDR3 protein: CASRVDRGRGSPLHF. CDR3 DNA: TGTGCCAGCAGAGTTGACAGGGGGCGAGGATCACCCCTCCACTTT.

The chain employs TRBV18 and TRBJ2-1; 15 nucleotides line up with TRBD2. The CDR3 spans 18 residues. Looked up from germline, CDR1 is KGHSH and CDR2 is LQKENI. Losses at the gene ends were 0 bases for V and 5 bases for J; bases not matched to a gene: 5. The DNA for the CDR3 is TGTGCCAGCTCACCACCGGGACTAGCGGGGGGCTTCGACAATGAGCAGTTCTTC. Residues: CASSPPGLAGGFDNEQFF.

This rearrangement joins TRBV4-2 to TRBJ2-6; 8 bases align to TRBD1. With V trimmed by 1 base and J by 0 bases, 5 bases remained unmatched. This CDR3 contains 18 residues. In germline, CDR1 is LGHNA, CDR2 YNFKEQ. The CDR3 protein is CASSQGTGSSSGANVLTF. The CDR3, as DNA: TGTGCCAGCAGCCAAGGGACAGGGTCTAGCTCTGGGGCCAACGTCCTGACTTTC.

V and J are TRBV19 and TRBJ1-1; D ambiguous. CDR1 is LNHDA and CDR2 is SQIVND in the germline V gene (reference sequence). This CDR3 has 11 amino acids. Trimming cost V 5 bases and J 7 bases, with 8 bases left between them. CDR3 sequence reads: CASSSGVEAFF. The CDR3 bases are TGTGCCAGTAGTTCCGGGGTTGAAGCTTTCTTT.

The J gene is TRBJ1-2, the V gene TRBV3-1 (or the pseudogene TRBV3-2), with a possible D match to TRBD1 (5 bases). Per germline, CDR1 LGHDT and CDR2 YNNKEL (reference sequence). CDR3 length equals 14 residues. Trimming left V 2 bases short and J 5 bases short, with 12 bases between. The CDR3 coding sequence is TGTGCCAGCAGCCAACTGGGGGGTTTTTATGGCTACACCTTC. Protein: CASSQLGGFYGYTF.

The V call is TRBV9, the J call TRBJ2-1; 8 nucleotides line up with TRBD2. Germline CDR1 reads SGDLS; CDR2 reads YYNGEE. Trimming took 3 bases from V and 0 from J; bases not matched to a gene: 2. The CDR3 spans 15 residues. In DNA, the CDR3 is TGTGCCAGCAGCGCAGGGACTAGCTCCTACAATGAGCAGTTCTTC. Translating gives CASSAGTSSYNEQFF.

This clone was detected only a few times. CDR3 sequence reads: CASRATGDRTDTQYF. The CDR3 DNA is TGTGCCAGCAGGGCGACAGGGGACCGCACAGATACGCAGTATTTT. The genes are TRBV5-4 and TRBJ2-3, with 8 nucleotides matching TRBD1. Germline V lookup: CDR1 SGHNT, CDR2 YYREEE (reference sequence). V trimming: 5 bases; J trimming: 1 base; junction bases outside the gene matches: 6. The CDR3 is 15 residues long.

The J gene is TRBJ2-4, the V gene TRBV5-1; TRBD1 agrees at 7 bases. CDR1 SGHRS and CDR2 YFSETQ come from the germline V gene. The CDR3 consists of 14 residues. The ends lost 4 bases at V and 8 bases at J; junction bases unmatched: 9. The CDR3 sequence is CASSVDRAVDIQYF. The CDR3 DNA follows: TGCGCCAGCAGCGTAGACAGGGCGGTAGACATTCAGTACTTC.

This clone was detected once. The genes are TRBV11-3 and TRBJ1-1; possibly TRBD1 for D (5 bases). The CDR3 extends over 12 amino acids. The germline gives CDR1 SGHNT, CDR2 YENEEA. V was cut by 5 bases and J by 5 bases, with 9 bases left in between. The CDR3 reads CASSPRGTEAFF. In DNA form, the CDR3 reads TGTGCCAGCAGCCCCCGGGGGACTGAAGCTTTCTTT.

V gene TRBV7-8 combines with J gene TRBJ1-2; 8 bases fit TRBD1. J gave up 8 bases and V 6 bases, and 14 bases lay outside the gene matches. The CDR3 extends over 15 amino acids. Germline V gene lookup returns CDR1 SGHVS and CDR2 FQNEAQ. The CDR3 sequence is CASSRGQGFENGYTF. As DNA, the CDR3 is TGTGCCAGCAGTCGTGGACAGGGATTTGAGAACGGCTACACCTTC. The full variable domain, rest sourced from reference TRBV7-8 and TRBJ1-2, is GAGVSQSPRYKVAKRGQDVALRCDPISGHVSLFWYQQALGQGPEFLTYFQNEAQLDKSGLPSDRFFAERPEGSVSTLKIQRTQQEDSAVYLCASSRGQGFENGYTFGSGTRLTVV.

This chain joins TRBV30 and TRBJ2-5; D remains unclear. The CDR3 loop spans 12 amino acids. V was cut by 0 bases and J by 5 bases, with 7 bases left in between. Looked up from germline, CDR1 is GTSNPN and CDR2 is SVGIG (reference sequence). The DNA for the CDR3 is TGTGCCTGGAGTGTGAGGTGGGAGACCCAGTACTTC. Its protein product is CAWSVRWETQYF.

This chain links TRBV30 with TRBJ1-6; 8 positions match TRBD1. CDR1 is GTSNPN, CDR2 SVGIG, per germline (reference sequence). V gave up 3 bases and J gave up 5 bases; unmatched junction bases: 0. The CDR3 length is 13 residues. Written as DNA, the CDR3 is TGTGCCTGGAGGGACAGGGATAATTCACCCCTCCACTTT. Protein product: CAWRDRDNSPLHF. Together with reference TRBV30 and TRBJ1-6, the CDR3 gives the full variable domain: SQTIHQWPATLVQPVGSPLSLECTVEGTSNPNLYWYRQAAGRGLQLLFYSVGIGQISSEVPQNLSASRPQDRQFILSSKKLLLSDSGFYLCAWRDRDNSPLHFGNGTRLTVT.

The V and J genes are TRBV9 and TRBJ1-5, with D possibly TRBD1 on 6 matching bases. Germline-derived CDR1 and CDR2 are SGDLS and YYNGEE. This CDR3 has 15 residues. The V and J ends lost 4 bases and 3 bases respectively, with 14 bases between them. The CDR3 is CASSLRDTPNQPQHF. The DNA of the CDR3 is TGTGCCAGCAGCTTACGGGACACCCCCAATCAGCCCCAGCATTTT.

Written as DNA, the CDR3 is TGTGCCAGCAGCCAAGTGCGAATTGTTGTCCTCTACAATGAGCAGTTCTTC. Its translation: CASSQVRIVVLYNEQFF. The gene calls are TRBV3-1 (or the pseudogene TRBV3-2) and TRBJ2-1; D call uncertain. CDR1 and CDR2 (germline): LGHDT, YNNKEL (reference sequence). V was cut by 1 base and J by 3 bases, with 16 bases left in between. The CDR3 contains 17 residues.

This chain's CDR3 is CASSRDSVNYGYTF. CDR3 DNA sequence: TGTGCCAGCAGCCGGGACAGCGTTAACTATGGCTACACCTTC. The genes are TRBV6-5 and TRBJ1-2; 7 nucleotides agree with TRBD1. V lost 6 bases to trimming and J lost 1 base; unmatched junction nucleotides: 5. The CDR3 contains 14 residues. Germline-derived CDR1 and CDR2 are MNHEY and SVGAGI.

This chain uses TRBV3-1 (or the pseudogene TRBV3-2) with TRBJ1-2; D may be TRBD1 (5 bases). CDR3 size: 16 residues. The V and J ends lost 0 bases and 3 bases respectively, with 14 bases between them. In germline, CDR1 is LGHDT, CDR2 YNNKEL (reference sequence). For the CDR3, the DNA is TGTGCCAGCAGCCAAGATTGGGGGGAAGTGGACTATGGCTACACCTTC. The encoded protein is CASSQDWGEVDYGYTF.

V usage is TRBV11-2 and J usage is TRBJ2-5; tentative D call: TRBD1 (6 bases). The CDR3 is 15 amino acids. Trimming left V 6 bases short and J 1 base short, with 15 bases between. Germline assignment: CDR1 SGHAT and CDR2 FQNNGV. CDR3 in amino acids: CASRLFVGGQETQYF. DNA of the CDR3: TGTGCCAGCAGATTGTTTGTAGGGGGCCAAGAGACCCAGTACTTC.

In the case of this clone: This sample includes further DNA sequences coding for the same CDR3. The CDR3 loop is CATSDRTGGNQPQHF. The CDR3 DNA reads TGTGCCACCAGTGATAGGACAGGGGGCAATCAGCCCCAGCATTTT. This chain uses TRBV24-1 with TRBJ1-5; TRBD1 matches 9 bases. The CDR3 loop spans 15 amino acids. CDR1 is KGHDR, CDR2 SFDVKD, per germline. The J segment lost 2 bases and the V segment lost 3 bases, leaving 1 base of the junction unmatched.

The chain is built from TRBV6-5 and TRBJ2-5; D might be TRBD1 (7 bases). V was trimmed by 0 bases and J by 4 bases, leaving 12 bases between them. Looked up from germline, CDR1 is MNHEY and CDR2 is SVGAGI. CDR3 length: 15 residues. Written as DNA, the CDR3 is TGTGCCAGCAGTTACTCGCCAGGGGGGAGAGAGACCCAGTACTTC. Its protein product is CASSYSPGGRETQYF.

The chain combines TRBV6-1 with TRBJ2-7; the match to TRBD2 covers 10 bases. J gave up 2 bases and V 1 base, and 5 bases lay outside the gene matches. Germline assignment: CDR1 MNHNS and CDR2 SASEGT. This CDR3 contains 16 residues. CDR3 region: CASSEGLSGGAYEQYF. In DNA form, the CDR3 reads TGTGCCAGCAGTGAAGGCTTGAGCGGGGGGGCCTACGAGCAGTACTTC.

V usage is TRBV30 and J usage is TRBJ1-2; weak D call: TRBD1 (6 bases). The germline V gene has CDR1 GTSNPN and CDR2 SVGIG (reference sequence). This CDR3 region has 12 residues. Trimming removed 2 bases from V and 6 bases from J, with 10 bases in between. This CDR3 reads CAWSLQGNGYTF. CDR3 coding DNA: TGTGCCTGGAGTCTTCAGGGGAATGGCTACACCTTC.